The present entry profiles one T cell receptor (beta chain) with its context. What it binds is not known. The V and J ends lost 4 bases and 3 bases, in that order; junction bases with no gene match: 7. CDR3 length: 15 residues. CDR1 is SGHTA, CDR2 FQGNSA, per germline. The sample is drawn from a study of T cells after yellow fever vaccination. Study information: In the case of low-cell-number fractions, SMART-Seq v4 Ultra Low Input was used for preparation.

General observations from the study: The booster response re-showed most primary clones: approximately 97% CD4, 88% CD8. A limited proportion of clonotypes was detected within both the CD4 and CD8 compartments. There was a possibility that FACS-sorted repertoires contained abundant clonotypes contaminating from the bulk population.

MiXCR was run by TCRdb on the 5' RACE reads, yielding one entry per CDR3 protein. The table lists some 390,000 distinct CDR3 sequences, roughly 6.1% of them singletons. The chain combines TRBV7-2 with TRBJ2-7, with 9 bases matching TRBD1. The sample in question was PBMCs, obtained 5 days after the yellow fever booster vaccination. The clonotype originates from a young man who received the YFV17D yellow fever vaccine. CDR3 sequence (DNA): TGTGCCAGCAGCTCAACGGGACAGGGTATCTACGAGCAGTACTTC. Residues: CASSSTGQGIYEQYF.